This T cell receptor (beta chain) was sequenced for a study of cytomegalovirus exposure and HLA in healthy donors. Study summary: The approximately 120 million unique TCR beta sequences, from about 170 million T cells, were found by an earlier analysis. General study points: Judged likely to be a sequencing artifact was a cluster of highly shared sequence variants. Researchers had no immune exposure information except CMV serostatus available.

This CDR3 has 15 amino acids. V lost 4 bases, J lost 4 bases, and 4 bases stayed unmatched. The germline V gene encodes CDR1 SGHTA and CDR2 FQGTGA. Researchers ran the PCR with 60 Vbeta and 13 Jbeta primers. The repertoire was sequenced with immunoSEQ multiplex PCR; TCRdb's copy has only in-frame clones and lacks some. The sample shows 140,000 to 150,000 clones, 80% to 85% of them seen only once. As for this clone: Antigen: not known.

The sequenced sample was PBMCs. This TCR was sampled from a boy aged 2 to 9 in good health and CMV-seronegative. This chain joins TRBV7-3 and TRBJ2-1; TRBD2 aligns across 10 bases. The CDR3 bases are TGTGCCAGCAGCTATCTAGCGGGGGTATACAATGAGCAGTTCTTC. Protein: CASSYLAGVYNEQFF.